The T cell receptor (beta chain) described here comes from a study of T cells expressing NK-cell markers. Study outcomes and limitations: More than 5 donors showed dominant NKG2C+ clonotypes comprising roughly 1.0-7.0% of their CD8+ T cells. In a handful of donors, dominant clonotypes made up about 25-60.1% of CD3+CD56-NKG2C+ cells.

Per the germline V gene, CDR1 is DFQATT and CDR2 is SNEGSKA (reference sequence). The CDR3 is 15 amino acids. From its re-call of the 5' RACE reads, TCRdb lists each CDR3 protein once, without DNA. The sample includes about 460,000 distinct CDR3 sequences. In regard to this clonotype: Antigen specificity is unknown.

What was sequenced was blood T cells: a sorted CD56 or NKG2C T cell subset, CD4+ or CD8+ T cells, or bulk PBMC T cells (not recorded which). The TCR was taken from a woman between 50 and 59 years old in good health. The V gene is TRBV20-1, the J gene TRBJ2-7; the D call from TCRdb, TRBD2, cannot be confirmed without DNA. CDR3 loop: CSARAVVSGRNEQYF.